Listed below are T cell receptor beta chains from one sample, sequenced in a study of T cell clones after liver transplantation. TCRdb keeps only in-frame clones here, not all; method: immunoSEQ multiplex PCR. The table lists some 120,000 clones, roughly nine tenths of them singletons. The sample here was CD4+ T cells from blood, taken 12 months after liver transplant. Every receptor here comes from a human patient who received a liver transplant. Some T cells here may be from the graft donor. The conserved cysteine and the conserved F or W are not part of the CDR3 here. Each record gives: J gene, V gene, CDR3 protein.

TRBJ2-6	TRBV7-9	ASSPKAHSGANVLT
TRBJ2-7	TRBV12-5	ASGLGFGLLGQY
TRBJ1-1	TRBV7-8	ASSLPGGTEAF
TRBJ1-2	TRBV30	AWSAGSWRGYT
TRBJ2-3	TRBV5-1	ASRFGTTGDTQY
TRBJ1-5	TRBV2	ASSLDRGRLHSNQPQH
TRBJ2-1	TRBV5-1	ASSRDGSSYNEQF
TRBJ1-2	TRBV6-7	ASSYGTGVGGYT
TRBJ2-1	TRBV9	ASSVVAGGPINEQF
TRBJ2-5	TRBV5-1	ASSLPGTGDNQETQY
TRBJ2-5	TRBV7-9	ASSVGLALETQY
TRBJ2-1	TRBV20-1	SGGLLHEQF
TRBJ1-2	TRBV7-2	ASSLDMGGYYGYT
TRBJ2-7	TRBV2	ASSEGLGKY
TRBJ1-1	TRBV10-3	ATTGGNTEAF
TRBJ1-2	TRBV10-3	AISERTGVGYT
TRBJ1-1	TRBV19	ASSTTDGTEAF
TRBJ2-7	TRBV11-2	ASSFSGSLPEQY
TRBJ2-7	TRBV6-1	ASTKGAYEQY
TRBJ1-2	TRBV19	ASSNRDRDYGYT
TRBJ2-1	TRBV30	AWSVRLAGVRSYNEQF
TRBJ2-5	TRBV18	ASSPPTGPQY
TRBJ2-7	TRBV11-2	ASSARLLPEQY
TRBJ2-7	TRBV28	ASSLRGLSSYEQY
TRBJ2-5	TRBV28	ATRGSGWTQY
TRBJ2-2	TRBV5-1	ASSFGHGISETGELF
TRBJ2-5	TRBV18	ASSPGRRDRDPQETQY
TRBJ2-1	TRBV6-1	ASIPSGRANEQF
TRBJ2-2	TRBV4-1	ASSHGGLAGVGTGELF
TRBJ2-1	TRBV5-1	ASNPAGTLYNEQF
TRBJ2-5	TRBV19	ASSIGGMGSGKGTQY
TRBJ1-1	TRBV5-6	ASSYTGRGTEAF
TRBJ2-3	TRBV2	ASRTDTHTDTQY
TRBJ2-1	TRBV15	ATSRESSSYNEQF
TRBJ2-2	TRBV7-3	ASSLRSGTNTGELF
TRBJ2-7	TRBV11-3	ASSLVPSTDYEQY
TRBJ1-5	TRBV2	ASSTLRGQGANQPQH
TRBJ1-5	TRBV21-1	ARTDPTGDSNQPQH
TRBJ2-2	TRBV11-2	ASSLAPLAGGPGELF
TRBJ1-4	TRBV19	ASSSGQGKSNEKLF
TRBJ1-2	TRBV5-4	ASSAGGAGGYT
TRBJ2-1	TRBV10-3	AIGTSGGSSYNEQF
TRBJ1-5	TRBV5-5	ASSFLGQINQPQH
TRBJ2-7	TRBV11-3	ASSLGPLGSGSQQY
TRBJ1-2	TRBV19	ASSIGTASNYGYT
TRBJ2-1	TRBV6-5	ASSYSATPLGEQF
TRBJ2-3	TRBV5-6	ASSYRGSVTDTQY
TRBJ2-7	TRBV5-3	ARSLVRGEPYEQY
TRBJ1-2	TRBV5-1	ASSLAGSNYGYT
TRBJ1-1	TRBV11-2	ASSTTGGVEAF
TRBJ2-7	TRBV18	ASSPLGDRGSEQY
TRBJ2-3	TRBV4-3	ASSQDSGSADTQY
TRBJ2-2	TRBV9	ASSVGHHEGTGELF
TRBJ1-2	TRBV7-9	ASRFGTGDNGYT